Listed here is a single TCR beta chain. The sample comes from a study of blood T cell repertoires in COVID-19. Study-wide context: There were acute and convalescent COVID-19 samples, and they came from the United States, Italy and Spain.

V was shortened by 7 bases and J by 4 bases, with 19 bases between the two germline ends. This CDR3 has 15 residues. CDR1 and CDR2 (germline): MNHEY, SMNVEV (reference sequence). Recruits, aged roughly 18 to 89 years, lived in 20 to 30 US areas. In the original analysis: Amplifying reference gene primers gave estimates of nucleated cell counts. Sequenced by immunoSEQ multiplex PCR; TCRdb stores in-frame clones only, minus some. The V and J calls and clone size come from that table; D and trimming were worked out from the DNA. The data contain approximately 400,000 clones, roughly four fifths of them seen just once; the ten biggest clones take up 5% to 5.5%.

The genes are TRBV27 and TRBJ1-2, with a possible D match to TRBD1 (6 bases). The material sequenced was PBMCs or T cells enriched from blood (not recorded which). This TCR was sampled from a woman aged 45-59 years who had recovered from COVID-19. In nucleotides, the CDR3 is TGTGCCAGCATGCCCCTCTGGACAGTTCCCTATGGCTACACCTTC. This sequence encodes CASMPLWTVPYGYTF.